The 26 T cell receptor beta chains below all came from one sample that was sequenced in a study of blood T cells in healthy people across ages. The use of a sample-barcoded 5' primer and a J-beta primer mix characterized a second PCR of roughly 7 to 11 cycles. TCRdb re-analysed the 5' RACE reads in MiXCR, keeping a single row per CDR3 protein. This table holds some 1.8 million distinct CDR3 sequences, more than 35% found once. The sequencing input was blood. These receptors all come from a human donor in good health.

This sequence joins TRBV4-3 and TRBJ1-3; 7 positions match TRBD1. Trimming took 3 bases from V and 1 from J; bases not matched to a gene: 3. Germline loops: CDR1 LGHNA, CDR2 YSLEER. The CDR3 consists of 15 residues. The CDR3 DNA follows: TGCGCCAGCAGCCAGGCAGGGGGTTCTGGAAACACCATATATTTT. The encoded protein is CASSQAGGSGNTIYF.

The V call is TRBV6-2 or TRBV6-3, the J call TRBJ2-1, with a tentative D call TRBD1 (6 bases). This CDR3 comprises 16 residues. In germline, CDR1 is MNHEY, CDR2 SVGEGT. Trimming removed 7 bases from V and 0 bases from J, with 16 bases in between. This CDR3 reads CASTMQGWGSYNEQFF. The CDR3 region has the DNA TGTGCCAGCACCATGCAGGGGTGGGGCTCCTACAATGAGCAGTTCTTC.

This clonotype was recorded a few times. The chain has TRBV12-3 or TRBV12-4 and TRBJ2-4; 12 bases line up with TRBD1. Matching the DNA end better, TRBJ2-7 makes the J call doubtful. This CDR3 is 15 amino acids long. The CDR3 reads CASSFGTGGGSEQYF. Written as DNA, the CDR3 is TGTGCCAGCAGTTTCGGGACAGGGGGCGGTTCCGAGCAGTACTTC.

The chain carries TRBV7-2 and TRBJ2-1; D is ambiguous. Germline CDR1 and CDR2: SGHTA and FQGNSA. This CDR3 has 12 amino acids. The ends were cut back, 2 bases at V and 9 bases at J, with 8 bases in the middle. The CDR3 region has the DNA TGTGCCAGCAGCTTATCGAGGAGTGAGCAGTTCTTC. Its protein product is CASSLSRSEQFF.

This clonotype has only a few counts. The chain joins TRBV7-2 to TRBJ1-2; D might be TRBD1 (5 bases). Between the trimmed V and J ends, which lost 0 bases and 6 bases, there was a span of 11 bases. This CDR3 has 14 amino acids. Germline V gives CDR1 SGHTA, CDR2 FQGNSA. CDR3 protein: CASSLAFREDGYTF. The CDR3 DNA sequence: TGTGCCAGCAGCTTAGCATTCAGGGAGGATGGCTACACCTTC. The full variable domain, rest sourced from reference TRBV7-2 and TRBJ1-2, is GAGVSQSPSNKVTEKGKDVELRCDPISGHTALYWYRQSLGQGLEFLIYFQGNSAPDKSGLPSDRFSAERTGGSVSTLTIQRTQQEDSAVYLCASSLAFREDGYTFGSGTRLTVV.

In the case of this clonotype: A read error may produce the germline difference seen at one junction end. The V and J genes are TRBV28 and TRBJ2-7; maybe TRBD2 (5 bases). Germline values: CDR1 MDHEN, CDR2 SYDVKM. The length of the CDR3 is 14 residues. The CDR3 loop is CASSFGRGYYEQYF. DNA of the CDR3: TGCGCCAGCAGCTTCGGCAGAGGGTACTACGAGCAGTACTTC.

The gene calls are TRBV5-7 and TRBJ2-7; 11 bases fit TRBD2. TRBV5-7 is treated as an ORF (open reading frame) with a function not yet certain. The length of the CDR3 is 17 residues. With 3 bases clipped from V and 6 bases from J, the junction kept 14 bases outside the gene matches. CDR3 bases: TGTGCCAGCAGCTGGGCCCTCACTAGCGGGGGCGGTTGCGAGCAGTACTTC. Translated: CASSWALTSGGGCEQYF.

This clonotype was found a few times. V and J are TRBV7-9 and TRBJ2-5; D may be TRBD2 (5 bases). The V and J ends lost 1 base and 1 base respectively, with 16 bases between them. CDR1 is SEHNR, CDR2 FQNEAQ, per germline (reference sequence). The CDR3 runs to 17 residues. The CDR3 DNA sequence: TGTGCCAGCAGCTTAGAATCGGCTAGCCCCTCCCAAGAGACCCAGTACTTC. Amino acids: CASSLESASPSQETQYF.

V is TRBV18 and J is TRBJ1-2, with D maybe TRBD1 (6 bases). This CDR3 has 14 residues. V lost 6 bases to trimming and J lost 8 bases, with 19 bases between them. Looked up from germline, CDR1 is KGHSH and CDR2 is LQKENI. The CDR3 DNA sequence: TGTGCCAGCTCGCCGGACAGAGAAGCGCTGGGCTACACCTTC. Protein: CASSPDREALGYTF.

The sample holds one count of this clonotype. The V gene is TRBV5-1, the J gene TRBJ2-3; 9 bases fit TRBD1. The CDR3 has 17 residues. J was trimmed by 5 bases and V by 1 base; bases with no gene match: 11. Germline V lookup: CDR1 SGHRS, CDR2 YFSETQ. In nucleotides, the CDR3 is TGCGCCAGCAGCTTGACCCGGGACAGGGTTTGGGGAGATACGCAGTATTTT. Its protein is CASSLTRDRVWGDTQYF.

J is TRBJ1-2 and V is TRBV30, with D hard to call. The CDR3 spans 13 residues. Per the germline V gene, CDR1 is GTSNPN and CDR2 is SVGIG (reference sequence). Trimming removed 3 bases at V and 0 bases at J, with 8 bases between. The CDR3 nucleotides read TGTGCCTGGAGACGAGAGACTAACTATGGCTACACCTTC. Translating gives CAWRRETNYGYTF.

This chain links TRBV12-3 or TRBV12-4 with TRBJ2-7; no clear D. The CDR3 has 13 amino acids. Trimming removed 1 base from V and 0 bases from J, with 4 bases in between. CDR3 nucleotide sequence: TGTGCCAGCAGTTTAGTATTCTCCTACGAGCAGTACTTC. Translating it yields CASSLVFSYEQYF.

This clonotype was seen a handful of times. This chain links TRBV27 with TRBJ2-7; perhaps D is TRBD1 or TRBD2 (6 bases each). The V gene's germline CDR1 is MNHEY and CDR2 SMNVEV (reference sequence). Trimming removed 6 bases from V and 0 bases from J, with 18 bases in between. This CDR3 spans 16 amino acids. This CDR3 is CASSPRGRGSSYEQYF. DNA of the CDR3: TGTGCCAGCAGCCCCCGGGGGCGGGGAAGCTCCTACGAGCAGTACTTC.

The CDR3 coding sequence is TGTGCCAGCTCCCTAGGAGGACCCGAGTACACTGAAGCTTTCTTT. Translated: CASSLGGPEYTEAFF. This chain connects TRBV18 to TRBJ1-1, with no clear D. CDR1 is KGHSH and CDR2 is LQKENI in the germline V gene. V was pared by 6 bases and J by 3 bases, with 17 bases between. The CDR3 totals 15 residues.

The chain joins TRBV19 to TRBJ1-2, with D unclear. The germline V gene has CDR1 LNHDA and CDR2 SQIVND (reference sequence). The V end lost 6 bases, the J end lost 0 bases, and 8 bases lay between the germline ends. The CDR3 extends over 13 amino acids. The CDR3 region has the DNA TGTGCCAGTAGGGCCAACCCTAACTATGGCTACACCTTC. This sequence encodes CASRANPNYGYTF.

This clonotype has just one count. This chain uses TRBV6-1 with TRBJ2-5; D gene unclear. This CDR3 has 15 amino acids. Germline V gives CDR1 MNHNS, CDR2 SASEGT. V was trimmed by 1 base and J by 6 bases, leaving 15 bases between them. The CDR3 region is CASSEGVVLLKTQYF. CDR3 DNA: TGTGCCAGCAGTGAAGGAGTTGTCCTCCTGAAGACCCAGTACTTC.

V and J are TRBV6-6 and TRBJ1-5; D gene uncertain. Germline CDR1 reads MNHNY; CDR2 reads SVGAGI (reference sequence). The CDR3 runs to 15 residues. Trimming removed 7 bases at V and 0 bases at J, with 13 bases between. DNA for the CDR3: TGTGCCAGCATTGACGGGTACTATAGCAATCAGCCCCAGCATTTT. Translation gives CASIDGYYSNQPQHF.

This sequence joins TRBV4-3 and TRBJ2-5, with TRBD1 matching 7 bases. V lost 1 base, J lost 0 bases, and 5 bases stayed unmatched. Germline V gene data show CDR1 as LGHNA and CDR2 as YSLEER. The CDR3 is made up of 16 amino acids. The CDR3 sequence: CASSQARDSDQETQYF. As DNA, the CDR3 is TGCGCCAGCAGCCAAGCTAGGGACAGCGACCAAGAGACCCAGTACTTC.

Worth noting for this clonotype: One junction end does not reproduce the germline sequence, and a read error may be involved. The chain carries TRBV7-7 and TRBJ2-5; D unclear. CDR1 SSHAT and CDR2 FNYEAQ come from the germline V gene (reference sequence). The CDR3 consists of 14 residues. DNA for the CDR3: TGTGCTAGCAGCTTGGAAGGGCGACAAGAGACCCAGTACTTC. Its translation: CASSLEGRQETQYF.

This clonotype was seen many times. The chain recombines TRBV12-3 or TRBV12-4 with TRBJ2-1, with D possibly being TRBD2 (5 bases). The CDR3 is made up of 15 amino acids. Trimming removed 7 bases at V and 6 bases at J, with 19 bases between. The CDR3 region is CASTTGSLTGNEQFF. The CDR3 bases are TGTGCCAGCACCACGGGATCCCTTACCGGCAATGAGCAGTTCTTC.

The chain combines TRBV29-1 with TRBJ2-5, with 11 bases fitting TRBD2. The CDR3 is made up of 14 amino acids. Germline lookup yields CDR1 SQVTM and CDR2 ANQGSEA. V lost 6 bases and J lost 2; bases outside the gene matches: 5. DNA of the CDR3: TGCAGCGTCACTAGCGGGGGAAGGCAAGAGACCCAGTACTTC. Protein product: CSVTSGGRQETQYF.

The chain's CDR3 is CASSHGAGTEAFF. The CDR3 DNA reads TGTGCCAGCAGTCACGGCGCAGGAACTGAAGCTTTCTTT. The chain has TRBV6-5 and TRBJ1-1; D ambiguous. Germline V gives CDR1 MNHEY, CDR2 SVGAGI. Trimming took 5 bases from V and 5 from J, leaving 12 bases between them. The CDR3 has 13 amino acids.

The chain uses TRBV6-5 and TRBJ1-5, with 9 nucleotides matching TRBD1. CDR3 length: 14 amino acids. Unmatched junction bases numbered 4, after V lost 6 bases and J lost 4 bases. The germline CDR1 and CDR2 sequences are MNHEY and SVGAGI. This CDR3 reads CASRRTGDNQPQHF. The DNA of the CDR3 is TGTGCCAGCAGGAGGACAGGGGATAATCAGCCCCAGCATTTT.

The chain carries TRBV10-3 and TRBJ2-7; 11 bases line up with TRBD1. Per germline, CDR1 ENHRY and CDR2 SYGVKD. This CDR3 has 15 residues. V lost 2 bases and J lost 7; bases outside the gene matches: 7. The DNA for the CDR3 is TGTGCCATCAGTGAGCAGGGACAGGGGGTCCGTGAGCAGTACTTC. Translation: CAISEQGQGVREQYF.

As DNA, the CDR3 is TGTGCCAGCAGTTTTTCGGGGGGGCAGTTCTTC. As protein: CASSFSGGQFF. V is TRBV27 and J is TRBJ2-1, with 7 bases matching TRBD2. Germline trimming cut 3 bases from V and 12 bases from J; bases unmatched to any gene: 2. The CDR3 covers 11 residues. Germline V lookup: CDR1 MNHEY, CDR2 SMNVEV (reference sequence).

This clonotype has only a few counts. The chain is built from TRBV28 and TRBJ1-2, with D unclear. V was pared by 5 bases and J by 2 bases, with 12 bases between. The CDR3 runs 14 residues. Germline V gene data show CDR1 as MDHEN and CDR2 as SYDVKM. Written as DNA, the CDR3 is TGTGCCAGCAGTCCGTATACACCCAACTATGGCTACACCTTC. Its translation: CASSPYTPNYGYTF.